The 31 T cell receptor beta chains listed next were all sequenced from one sample in a study of PD-1 blockade in classical Hodgkin lymphoma. Every single patient, without exception, relapsed after autologous stem cell transplantation, and brentuximab vedotin exposure varied. Repertoires were generated with immunoSEQ multiplex PCR, while TCRdb's copy carries only in-frame clones and drops some. The profile shows about 98,000 clones, roughly 92% of them singletons. Sample: peripheral blood mononuclear cells (PBMCs), taken at baseline. All receptors come from a human donor with classical Hodgkin lymphoma.

The V gene is TRBV7-9, the J gene TRBJ2-7, with D possibly TRBD2 on 5 matching bases. CDR3 size: 15 residues. Trimming removed 1 base from V and 4 bases from J, with 14 bases in between. The germline V gene has CDR1 SEHNR and CDR2 FQNEAQ (reference sequence). The CDR3 loop reads CASSLDPGSPYEQYF. The CDR3 bases are TGTGCCAGCAGCTTAGACCCGGGATCGCCATACGAGCAGTACTTC.

The chain employs TRBV2 and TRBJ1-3, with 8 bases aligning to TRBD1. The ends lost 6 bases at V and 0 bases at J; junction bases unmatched: 19. This CDR3 is 20 amino acids long. Germline CDR1 is SNHLY and CDR2 is FYNNEI. The CDR3 DNA reads as TGTGCCAGCAGATATCCGGGACAGGTGGGCCCTCAACTCTCTGGAAACACCATATATTTT. It translates to CASRYPGQVGPQLSGNTIYF.

J is TRBJ1-5 and V is TRBV27, with D perhaps TRBD1 (5 bases). Germline V gives CDR1 MNHEY, CDR2 SMNVEV (reference sequence). The CDR3 spans 15 residues. Trimming removed 4 bases at V and 9 bases at J, with 19 bases between. This chain's CDR3 is CASSSWGSQVRPQHF. As DNA, the CDR3 is TGTGCCAGCAGTTCCTGGGGCAGCCAGGTCCGGCCCCAGCATTTT.

The chain combines TRBV4-1 with TRBJ2-1; D not resolved. Germline V CDR1 and CDR2: MGHRA, YSYEKL. With 0 bases removed from V and 1 base from J, the gap between germline ends came to 10 bases. CDR3 length: 16 amino acids. Here the CDR3 DNA reads TGCGCCAGCAGCCAAGATGCGGCGGCGTCCTACAATGAGCAGTTCTTC. Translated: CASSQDAAASYNEQFF.

The CDR3 region has the DNA TGCGCCAGCAGCCCCGGGTCTGGGCTCTACGAGCAGTACTTC. Amino acid sequence: CASSPGSGLYEQYF. The V and J genes are TRBV5-1 and TRBJ2-7; D call uncertain. The CDR3 runs 14 residues. The ends were cut back, 4 bases at V and 3 bases at J, with 14 bases in the middle. Germline values: CDR1 SGHRS, CDR2 YFSETQ.

The chain joins TRBV5-1 to TRBJ2-7; perhaps TRBD2 as D (7 bases). The germline V gene encodes CDR1 SGHRS and CDR2 YFSETQ. Trimming took 0 bases from V and 4 from J, leaving 14 bases between them. CDR3 length equals 15 residues. CDR3 DNA sequence: TGCGCCAGCAGCTTGGTGGGGGGGCCAGGGTACGAGCAGTACTTC. It translates to CASSLVGGPGYEQYF.

This chain connects TRBV6-4 to TRBJ1-5; TRBD1 matches 7 bases. The CDR3 spans 14 residues. Germline V gene sequence: CDR1 MRHNA, CDR2 SNTAGT. The ends lost 7 bases at V and 6 bases at J; junction bases unmatched: 9. As DNA, the CDR3 is TGTGCCAGCACGGTTGACAGGGTAGCTCAGCCCCAGCATTTT. This codes for CASTVDRVAQPQHF.

The V gene is TRBV6-5, the J gene TRBJ2-1, with 14 bases fitting TRBD2. Germline V gene data show CDR1 as MNHEY and CDR2 as SVGAGI. J gave up 15 bases and V 4 bases, and 8 bases lay outside the gene matches. This CDR3 contains 14 residues. The CDR3 protein is CASSFAGTSGSLFF. Here the CDR3 DNA reads TGTGCCAGCAGTTTTGCCGGGACTAGCGGGAGTCTGTTCTTC.

This clone was recorded only once. The chain links TRBV5-5 to TRBJ1-1, with TRBD1 as a possible D gene (5 bases). Looked up from germline, CDR1 is SGHKS and CDR2 is YYEKEE (reference sequence). The CDR3 contains 15 residues. Trimming removed 4 bases at V and 0 bases at J, with 13 bases between. The CDR3 DNA sequence: TGTGCCAGCAGCCCGGCAGGGAAAATGAACACTGAAGCTTTCTTT. Translating gives CASSPAGKMNTEAFF.

The chain links TRBV29-1 to TRBJ2-5, with 8 bases that match TRBD1. The J call is in doubt because the DNA end fits TRBJ2-7 better. This CDR3 region has 14 residues. Germline V CDR1 and CDR2: SQVTM, ANQGSEA. This CDR3 reads CSVVWTGTVYEQYF. CDR3 DNA: TGCAGCGTTGTGTGGACAGGGACCGTCTACGAGCAGTACTTC.

The chain combines TRBV7-9 with TRBJ2-7, with TRBD2 as a possible D gene (5 bases). V was trimmed by 1 base and J by 3 bases, leaving 22 bases between them. From germline, CDR1 is SEHNR and CDR2 FQNEAQ (reference sequence). This CDR3 region has 18 residues. The CDR3 protein is CASSLGASGGRNNYEQYF. CDR3 nucleotides: TGTGCCAGCAGCTTAGGGGCTTCCGGAGGCAGAAACAACTACGAGCAGTACTTC.

This clone has a single count. The V gene is TRBV4-1, the J gene TRBJ2-1; tentatively, D is TRBD1 (5 bases). This CDR3 has 15 amino acids. Looked up from germline, CDR1 is MGHRA and CDR2 is YSYEKL. Trimming cost V 8 bases and J 7 bases, with 21 bases left between them. DNA of the CDR3: TGCGCCAGCCTACCCTCCCAGGGAAAAGGGAATGAGCAGTTCTTC. It yields the protein CASLPSQGKGNEQFF.

The chain combines TRBV28 with TRBJ2-1, with 7 bases identical to TRBD1. V lost 4 bases, J lost 2 bases, and 11 bases stayed unmatched. The CDR3 contains 17 residues. The V gene's germline CDR1 is MDHEN and CDR2 SYDVKM. CDR3 DNA sequence: TGTGCCAGCAGTTCAGATCCCTACAGGGGTCCCTACAATGAGCAGTTCTTC. Translation: CASSSDPYRGPYNEQFF.

J is TRBJ2-1 and V is TRBV16; D possibly corresponds to TRBD2 (6 bases). The CDR3 extends over 15 amino acids. V was clipped by 4 bases and J by 1 base, with 11 bases between them. Germline CDR1 KGHSY, CDR2 FQNENV. The CDR3 protein is CASSPTSSSYNEQFF. The CDR3 DNA follows: TGTGCCAGCAGCCCGACTAGTTCGTCCTACAATGAGCAGTTCTTC.

The chain couples TRBV20-1 to TRBJ2-7; D is undetermined. The CDR3 sequence is 11 residues long. CDR1 and CDR2 (germline): DFQATT, SNEGSKA (reference sequence). V lost 0 bases to trimming and J lost 3 bases, with 3 bases between them. The CDR3 spells CSAREDYEQYF. The CDR3 nucleotides are TGCAGTGCTAGAGAGGACTACGAGCAGTACTTC.

The chain has TRBV10-3 and TRBJ2-1, with 7 bases lining up with TRBD1. Trimming at V came to 5 bases and at J to 3 bases, leaving 13 bases not matched to a gene. Germline V lookup: CDR1 ENHRY, CDR2 SYGVKD. The CDR3 has 17 residues. The CDR3 spells CAISPEGGRGFYNEQFF. CDR3 nucleotide sequence: TGTGCCATCAGTCCCGAAGGGGGCAGGGGGTTCTACAATGAGCAGTTCTTC.

The chain links TRBV27 to TRBJ2-7, with TRBD2 matching 8 bases. The CDR3 extends over 13 amino acids. CDR1 and CDR2 from the germline V gene are MNHEY and SMNVEV (reference sequence). Trimming at V came to 5 bases and at J to 6 bases, leaving 6 bases not matched to a gene. CDR3 sequence: CASSPGTSREQYF. CDR3 in DNA: TGTGCCAGCAGTCCCGGGACTAGTCGCGAGCAGTACTTC.

The rearrangement uses TRBV6-6 and TRBJ2-1; the match to TRBD2 covers 7 bases. Germline values: CDR1 MNHNY, CDR2 SVGAGI (reference sequence). V dropped 6 bases and J dropped 2; count of bases not matched to a gene: 4. CDR3 length: 14 residues. This chain's CDR3 is CASSSAGAYNEQFF. The CDR3 nucleotides are TGTGCCAGCAGCTCCGCGGGGGCCTACAATGAGCAGTTCTTC.

The chain employs TRBV29-1 and TRBJ2-5; D gene ambiguous. This CDR3 is built from 14 residues. The germline CDR1 and CDR2 sequences are SQVTM and ANQGSEA. The V and J ends lost 4 bases and 5 bases respectively, with 17 bases between them. CDR3 amino acids: CSVGRDIPLETQYF. The CDR3 region has the DNA TGCAGCGTTGGAAGAGACATCCCCTTGGAGACCCAGTACTTC.

The rearrangement links TRBV28 to TRBJ2-1; TRBD1 matches at 7 bases. Germline CDR1 MDHEN, CDR2 SYDVKM. Losses at the gene ends were 4 bases for V and 5 bases for J; bases not matched to a gene: 5. The CDR3 length is 14 residues. CDR3 DNA sequence: TGTGCCAGCAGTTCTAGGACAGGAGACAATGAGCAGTTCTTC. Translation: CASSSRTGDNEQFF.

The CDR3 nucleotides read TGTGCCAGCAGCCAAGAGACCCAGTACTTC. It is translated as CASSQETQYF. The rearrangement links TRBV14 to TRBJ2-5; no clear D gene. The germline V and J ends were trimmed by 0 bases and 7 bases, with 0 bases remaining between them. This CDR3 comprises 10 residues. The germline V gene has CDR1 SGHDN and CDR2 FVKESK. The entire variable domain, with the rest obtained from reference TRBV14 and TRBJ2-5, is as follows: EAGVTQFPSHSVIEKGQTVTLRCDPISGHDNLYWYRRVMGKEIKFLLHFVKESKQDESGMPNNRFLAERTGGTYSTLKVQPAELEDSGVYFCASSQETQYFGPGTRLLVL.

This chain links TRBV30 with TRBJ2-7; 7 nucleotides line up with TRBD1. CDR1 GTSNPN and CDR2 SVGIG come from the germline V gene (reference sequence). The CDR3 consists of 11 residues. J lost 6 bases, V lost 5 bases, and 4 bases had no gene match. In nucleotides, the CDR3 is TGTGCCTGGGAGACAGGGACCGAGCAGTACTTC. Encoded protein: CAWETGTEQYF.

V and J are TRBV11-3 and TRBJ1-4; 8 positions match TRBD1. V gave up 1 base and J gave up 8 bases; unmatched junction bases: 6. The CDR3 sequence is 15 residues long. CDR1 and CDR2 from the germline V gene are SGHNT and YENEEA. DNA of the CDR3: TGTGCCAGCAGCTTAGGTGCCGGGACAGGCGAAAAACTGTTTTTT. Translating it yields CASSLGAGTGEKLFF.

In DNA form, the CDR3 reads TGCGCCAGCAGCTTGGAGGGCAGGGGGGCCCTTAGCACAGATACGCAGTATTTT. It codes for CASSLEGRGALSTDTQYF. The chain combines TRBV5-1 with TRBJ2-3; TRBD1 might be the D (7 bases). The V gene lost 0 bases and the J gene lost 0 bases, with 17 bases spanning the gap. CDR1 SGHRS and CDR2 YFSETQ come from the germline V gene. The CDR3 length is 18 residues.

The rearrangement joins TRBV7-9 to TRBJ2-5; the D gene could be TRBD1 or TRBD2 (5 bases each). Germline CDR1 is SEHNR and CDR2 is FQNEAQ (reference sequence). Trimming removed 2 bases from V and 12 bases from J, with 13 bases in between. The length of the CDR3 is 12 residues. The CDR3 reads CASSLSGTIKYF. CDR3 sequence (DNA): TGTGCCAGCAGCTTATCCGGGACCATAAAGTACTTC.

The rearrangement joins TRBV15 to TRBJ2-7; D gene uncertain. Germline V gene data show CDR1 as LNHNV and CDR2 as YYDKDF (reference sequence). V was shortened by 8 bases and J by 2 bases, with 13 bases between the two germline ends. The CDR3 loop spans 13 amino acids. DNA of the CDR3: TGTGCCACCTCCCAGGCACTAACCTACGAGCAGTACTTC. It is translated as CATSQALTYEQYF. The complete variable domain, with remaining parts taken from reference TRBV15 and TRBJ2-7, reads DAMVIQNPRYQVTQFGKPVTLSCSQTLNHNVMYWYQQKSSQAPKLLFHYYDKDFNNEADTPDNFQSRRPNTSFCFLDIRSPGLGDTAMYLCATSQALTYEQYFGPGTRLTVT.

The chain joins TRBV11-2 to TRBJ2-5; 7 bases fit TRBD2. Germline V lookup: CDR1 SGHAT, CDR2 FQNNGV. The CDR3 sequence is 15 residues long. V lost 5 bases and J lost 2; bases outside the gene matches: 8. CDR3: CASSPGRGPQETQYF. DNA for the CDR3: TGTGCCAGCAGCCCAGGGAGGGGACCACAAGAGACCCAGTACTTC.

As DNA, the CDR3 is TGTGCCAGCAGCTTAGACGCAGGGCACGGGGAGCTGTTTTTT. As protein: CASSLDAGHGELFF. The gene calls are TRBV7-6 and TRBJ2-2; D possibly corresponds to TRBD1 (5 bases). Germline CDR1 reads SGHVS; CDR2 reads FNYEAQ. V lost 1 base and J 7 bases, leaving 10 bases between the germline ends. CDR3 size: 14 residues.

The rearrangement uses TRBV5-6 and TRBJ2-1; 12 nucleotides match TRBD2. This CDR3 comprises 16 residues. V dropped 5 bases and J dropped 3; count of bases not matched to a gene: 6. Germline V lookup: CDR1 SGHDT, CDR2 YYEEEE. CDR3 sequence (DNA): TGTGCCAGCAGTTCTAGCGGGAGGGCTCTCTACAATGAGCAGTTCTTC. Its translation is CASSSSGRALYNEQFF.

The chain employs TRBV7-9 and TRBJ1-1; perhaps TRBD1 as D (6 bases). Germline V gene lookup returns CDR1 SEHNR and CDR2 FQNEAQ (reference sequence). Trimming stripped 2 bases from V and 8 bases from J, with 12 bases between. This CDR3 is built from 13 residues. CDR3 nucleotide sequence: TGTGCCAGCAGCTTAATGGACAGCCTCGAAGCTTTCTTT. Translated: CASSLMDSLEAFF.

The chain recombines TRBV9 with TRBJ2-1; TRBD2 matches at 7 bases. Germline CDR1 SGDLS, CDR2 YYNGEE. V was clipped by 3 bases and J by 6 bases; unmatched bases: 9. The CDR3 runs to 15 residues. The CDR3 here is CASSASAGLPNEQFF. CDR3 nucleotide sequence: TGTGCCAGCAGCGCCTCAGCGGGACTCCCCAATGAGCAGTTCTTC.